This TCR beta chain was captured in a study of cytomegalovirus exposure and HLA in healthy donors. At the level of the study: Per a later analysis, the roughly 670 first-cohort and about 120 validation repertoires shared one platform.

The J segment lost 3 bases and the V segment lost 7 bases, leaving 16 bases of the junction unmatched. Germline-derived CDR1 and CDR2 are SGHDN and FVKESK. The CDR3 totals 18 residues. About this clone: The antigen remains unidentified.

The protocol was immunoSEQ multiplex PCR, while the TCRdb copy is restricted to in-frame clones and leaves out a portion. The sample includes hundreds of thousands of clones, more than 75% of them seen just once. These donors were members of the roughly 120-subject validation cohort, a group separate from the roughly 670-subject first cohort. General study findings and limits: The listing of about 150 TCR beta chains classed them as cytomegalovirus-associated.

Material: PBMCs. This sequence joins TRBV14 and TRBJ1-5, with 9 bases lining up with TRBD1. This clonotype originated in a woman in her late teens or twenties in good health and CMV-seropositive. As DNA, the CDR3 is TGTGCCAGCACACCTCAAGCCCAGTGGGACAGGGCCAATCAGCCCCAGCATTTT. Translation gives CASTPQAQWDRANQPQHF.